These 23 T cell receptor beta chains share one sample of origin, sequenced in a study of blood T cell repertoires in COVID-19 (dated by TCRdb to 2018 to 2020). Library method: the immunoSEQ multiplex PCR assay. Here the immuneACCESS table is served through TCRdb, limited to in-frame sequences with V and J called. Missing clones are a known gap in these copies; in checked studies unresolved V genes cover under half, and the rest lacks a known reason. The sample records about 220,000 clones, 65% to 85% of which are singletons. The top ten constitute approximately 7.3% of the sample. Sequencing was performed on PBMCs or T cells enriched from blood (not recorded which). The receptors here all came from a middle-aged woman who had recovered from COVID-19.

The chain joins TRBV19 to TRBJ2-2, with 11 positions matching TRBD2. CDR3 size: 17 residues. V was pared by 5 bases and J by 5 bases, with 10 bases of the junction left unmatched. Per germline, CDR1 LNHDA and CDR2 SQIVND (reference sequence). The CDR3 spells CASSYRLAGFGTGELFF. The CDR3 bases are TGTGCCAGTAGTTACAGACTAGCGGGATTCGGAACCGGGGAGCTGTTTTTT. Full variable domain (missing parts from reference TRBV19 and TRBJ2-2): DGGITQSPKYLFRKEGQNVTLSCEQNLNHDAMYWYRQDPGQGLRLIYYSQIVNDFQKGDIAEGYSVSREKKESFPLTVTSAQKNPTAFYLCASSYRLAGFGTGELFFGEGSRLTVL.

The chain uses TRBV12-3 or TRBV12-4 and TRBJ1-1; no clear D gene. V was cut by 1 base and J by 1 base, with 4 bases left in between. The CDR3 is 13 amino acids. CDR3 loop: CASSLGGNTEAFF. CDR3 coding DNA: TGTGCCAGCAGTTTAGGAGGGAACACTGAAGCTTTCTTT.

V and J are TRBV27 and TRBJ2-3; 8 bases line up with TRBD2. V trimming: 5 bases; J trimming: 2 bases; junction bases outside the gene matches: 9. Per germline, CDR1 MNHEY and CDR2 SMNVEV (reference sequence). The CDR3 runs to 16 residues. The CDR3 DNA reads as TGTGCCAGCAGTCAGGCTAGCGGGCTCAACACAGATACGCAGTATTTT. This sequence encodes CASSQASGLNTDTQYF.

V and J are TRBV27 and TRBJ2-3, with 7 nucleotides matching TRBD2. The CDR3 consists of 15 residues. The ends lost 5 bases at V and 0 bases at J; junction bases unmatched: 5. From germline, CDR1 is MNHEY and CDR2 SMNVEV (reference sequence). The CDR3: CASSIKRDSTDTQYF. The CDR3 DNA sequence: TGTGCCAGCAGTATAAAGCGGGACAGCACAGATACGCAGTATTTT.

The CDR3 region is CASSWGQAYEQYF. Here the CDR3 DNA reads TGTGCCAGCAGTTGGGGACAAGCCTACGAGCAGTACTTC. The V call is TRBV27, the J call TRBJ2-7; possibly TRBD1 for D (6 bases). CDR1 and CDR2 (germline): MNHEY, SMNVEV (reference sequence). V dropped 4 bases and J dropped 2 bases, with 9 bases sitting between them. This CDR3 has 13 residues.

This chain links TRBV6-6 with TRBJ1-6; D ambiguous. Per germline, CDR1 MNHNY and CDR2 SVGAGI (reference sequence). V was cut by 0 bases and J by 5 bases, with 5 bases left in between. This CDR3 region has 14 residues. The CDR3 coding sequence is TGTGCCAGCAGTTACTCCCTAGATAATTCACCCCTCCACTTT. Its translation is CASSYSLDNSPLHF.

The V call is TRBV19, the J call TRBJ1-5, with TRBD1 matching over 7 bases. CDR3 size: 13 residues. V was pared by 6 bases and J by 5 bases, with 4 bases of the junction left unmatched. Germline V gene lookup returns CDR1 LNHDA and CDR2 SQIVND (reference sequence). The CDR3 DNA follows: TGTGCCAGTAGGGAACAGGGGTATCAGCCCCAGCATTTT. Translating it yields CASREQGYQPQHF.

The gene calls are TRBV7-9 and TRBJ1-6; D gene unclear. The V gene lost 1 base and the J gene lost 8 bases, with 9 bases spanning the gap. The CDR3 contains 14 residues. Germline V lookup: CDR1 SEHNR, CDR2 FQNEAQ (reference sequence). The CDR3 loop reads CASSLVSEYSPLHF. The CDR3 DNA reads TGTGCCAGCAGCTTAGTTAGCGAGTATTCACCCCTCCACTTT.

The CDR3 DNA reads TGTGCCAGCAGCACACGGGGGGGAGGTGAAAAACTGTTTTTT. Translation: CASSTRGGGEKLFF. The rearrangement uses TRBV7-9 and TRBJ1-4; perhaps TRBD1 as D (5 bases). CDR3 length equals 14 residues. Trimming cost V 5 bases and J 7 bases, with 14 bases left between them. Germline CDR1 reads SEHNR; CDR2 reads FQNEAQ (reference sequence).

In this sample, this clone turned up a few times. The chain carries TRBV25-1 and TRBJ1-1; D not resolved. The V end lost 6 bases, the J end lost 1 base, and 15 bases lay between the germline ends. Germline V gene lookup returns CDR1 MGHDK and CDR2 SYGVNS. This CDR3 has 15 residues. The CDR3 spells CASSAPRGENTEAFF. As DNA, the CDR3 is TGTGCCAGCAGCGCACCTCGGGGTGAGAACACTGAAGCTTTCTTT.

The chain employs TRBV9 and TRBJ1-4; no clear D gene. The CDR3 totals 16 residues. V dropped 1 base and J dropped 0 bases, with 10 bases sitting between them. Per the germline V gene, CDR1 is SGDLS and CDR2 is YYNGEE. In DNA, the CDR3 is TGTGCCAGCAGCGTACAGATCCTCCCAACTAATGAAAAACTGTTTTTT. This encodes CASSVQILPTNEKLFF.

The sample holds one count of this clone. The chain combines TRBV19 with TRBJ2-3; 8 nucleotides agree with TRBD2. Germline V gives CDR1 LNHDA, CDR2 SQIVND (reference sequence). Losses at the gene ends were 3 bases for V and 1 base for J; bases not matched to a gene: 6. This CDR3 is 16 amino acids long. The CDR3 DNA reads TGTGCCAGTAGTATTCTACGGGGGGGAGGCACAGATACGCAGTATTTT. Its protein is CASSILRGGGTDTQYF.

The CDR3 region has the DNA TGTGCCAGCAGCCAACTCCTAGGGACTGCCGGGAGGGGCTACACCTTC. The encoded protein is CASSQLLGTAGRGYTF. V usage is TRBV3-1 (or the pseudogene TRBV3-2) and J usage is TRBJ1-2, with a tentative D call TRBD1 (5 bases). The CDR3 extends over 16 amino acids. CDR1 LGHDT and CDR2 YNNKEL come from the germline V gene (reference sequence). Trimming cost V 2 bases and J 8 bases, with 21 bases left between them.

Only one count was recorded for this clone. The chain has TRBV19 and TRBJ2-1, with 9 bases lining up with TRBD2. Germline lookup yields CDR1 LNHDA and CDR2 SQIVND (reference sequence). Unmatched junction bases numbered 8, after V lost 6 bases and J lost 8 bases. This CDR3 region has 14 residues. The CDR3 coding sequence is TGTGCCAGTAGCCTTAGCGGGAGCGGGGATGAGCAGTTCTTC. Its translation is CASSLSGSGDEQFF.

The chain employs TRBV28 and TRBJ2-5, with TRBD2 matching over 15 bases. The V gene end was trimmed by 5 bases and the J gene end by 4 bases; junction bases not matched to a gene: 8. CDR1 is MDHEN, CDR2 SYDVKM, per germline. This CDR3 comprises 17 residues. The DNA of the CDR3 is TGTGCCAGCAGTACCCCCCGGACTAGCGGGAGGGGAGAGACCCAGTACTTC. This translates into CASSTPRTSGRGETQYF.

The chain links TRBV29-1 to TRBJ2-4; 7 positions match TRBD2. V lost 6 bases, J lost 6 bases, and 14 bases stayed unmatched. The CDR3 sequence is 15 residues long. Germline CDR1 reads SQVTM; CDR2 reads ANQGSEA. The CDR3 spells CSVGGGGGFVNIQYF. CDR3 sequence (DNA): TGCAGCGTAGGAGGAGGCGGGGGATTCGTAAACATTCAGTACTTC.

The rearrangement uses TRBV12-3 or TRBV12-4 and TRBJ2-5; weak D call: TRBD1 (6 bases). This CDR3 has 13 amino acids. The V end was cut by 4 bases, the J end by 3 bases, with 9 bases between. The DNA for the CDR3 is TGTGCCAGCAGTTGGGGGCCTGAAGAGACCCAGTACTTC. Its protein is CASSWGPEETQYF.

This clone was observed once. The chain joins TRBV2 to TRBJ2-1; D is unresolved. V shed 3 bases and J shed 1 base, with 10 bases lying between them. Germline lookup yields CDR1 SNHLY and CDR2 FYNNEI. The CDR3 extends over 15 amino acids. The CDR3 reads CASSDEAPSYNEQFF. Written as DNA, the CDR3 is TGTGCCAGCAGTGACGAGGCCCCATCCTACAATGAGCAGTTCTTC.

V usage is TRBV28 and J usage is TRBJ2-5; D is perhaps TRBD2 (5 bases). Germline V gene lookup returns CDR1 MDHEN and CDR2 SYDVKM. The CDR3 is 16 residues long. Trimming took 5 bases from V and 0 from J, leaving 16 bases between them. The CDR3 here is CASSPPSAVYQETQYF. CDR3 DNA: TGTGCCAGCAGTCCTCCCTCAGCGGTGTACCAAGAGACCCAGTACTTC.

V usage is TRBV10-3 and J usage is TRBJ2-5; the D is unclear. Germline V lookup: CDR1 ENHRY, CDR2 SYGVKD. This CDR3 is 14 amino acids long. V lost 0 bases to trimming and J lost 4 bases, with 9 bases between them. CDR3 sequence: CAISESSLTETQYF. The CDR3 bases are TGTGCCATCAGTGAGTCGAGCCTCACAGAGACCCAGTACTTC.

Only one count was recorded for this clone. CDR3 in DNA: TGCGCCAGCAGTTTACAAGCGGGAGAAGGGATGGGGGAGCTGTTTTTT. Amino acid sequence: CASSLQAGEGMGELFF. The chain links TRBV5-1 to TRBJ2-2; 8 bases agree with TRBD2. CDR1 is SGHRS, CDR2 YFSETQ, per germline. V trimming: 5 bases; J trimming: 8 bases; junction bases outside the gene matches: 14. The CDR3 has 16 amino acids. Using reference TRBV5-1 and TRBJ2-2 for the parts outside the CDR3, the full variable domain is KAGVTQTPRYLIKTRGQQVTLSCSPISGHRSVSWYQQTPGQGLQFLFEYFSETQRNKGNFPGRFSGRQFSNSRSEMNVSTLELGDSALYLCASSLQAGEGMGELFFGEGSRLTVL.

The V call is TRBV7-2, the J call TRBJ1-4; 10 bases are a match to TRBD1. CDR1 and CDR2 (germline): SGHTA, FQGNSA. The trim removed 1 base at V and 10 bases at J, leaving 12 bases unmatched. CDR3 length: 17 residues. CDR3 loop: CASSLGGTGAPGVKLFF. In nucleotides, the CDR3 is TGTGCCAGCAGCTTAGGAGGGACAGGGGCCCCCGGGGTAAAACTGTTTTTT.

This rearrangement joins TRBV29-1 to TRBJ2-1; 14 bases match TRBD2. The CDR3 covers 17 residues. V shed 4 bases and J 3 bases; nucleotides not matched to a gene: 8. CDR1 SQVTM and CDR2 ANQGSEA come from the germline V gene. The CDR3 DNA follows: TGCAGCGTTGCCGGGACTAGCGGGAGTCCAAGCTACAATGAGCAGTTCTTC. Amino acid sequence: CSVAGTSGSPSYNEQFF.